This T cell receptor beta chain was obtained from a study of blood T cell repertoires in COVID-19. The table came from immunoSEQ multiplex PCR; TCRdb's copy has only in-frame clones and leaves some out. The table records 100,000 or so clones, approximately 92% of them present only once. Germline V gene lookup returns CDR1 GTSNPN and CDR2 SVGIG (reference sequence). The CDR3 runs to 15 residues. V lost 2 bases to trimming and J lost 0 bases, with 14 bases between them. The chain is built from TRBV30 and TRBJ2-7; a possible D gene is TRBD2 (5 bases). The material sequenced was peripheral blood. This sequence was found in a man aged 50-60 years with active COVID-19. Written as DNA, the CDR3 is TGTGCCTGGAGTAGGGCGGGCAGTAGCTCCTACGAGCAGTACTTC. This codes for CAWSRAGSSSYEQYF.